The rows below give T cell receptor beta chains drawn from one sample of a study of patients and donors after allogeneic stem cell transplantation. TCRdb itself ran the RT-PCR reads through MiXCR, one entry per CDR3 protein. The repertoire holds approximately 160,000 distinct CDR3 sequences, with more than 20% as singletons. Sequencing was performed on blood, either unsorted or a sorted T cell fraction (not recorded which). These receptors came from a human donor who was either an allogeneic HSCT recipient or a stem cell or donor lymphocyte infusion donor (not recorded which). It is not recorded whose cells these are; they may come from a transplant donor. The CDR3 runs from the conserved cysteine through the conserved F or W. Each record gives: J gene, clone size, D gene, V gene, CDR3 protein, CDR3 DNA. A D gene is named only where the DNA matches it firmly. A clone size is listed for some rows: how often the clone was seen (once, few, many), or a class if it is expanded.

TRBJ1-5,many,.,TRBV20-1,CSARGLKGSNQPQHF,TGCAGTGCTAGAGGTCTTAAGGGTAGCAATCAGCCCCAGCATTTT
TRBJ1-1,.,TRBD1,TRBV6-6,CASSGMIKFQGGEEAFF,TGTGCCAGCAGTGGGATGATCAAATTTCAGGGGGGGGAAGAAGCTTTCTTT
TRBJ1-1,many,.,TRBV20-1,CSARDPGTEAFF,TGCAGTGCTAGAGACCCAGGCACTGAAGCTTTCTTT
TRBJ1-1,few,TRBD1,TRBV14,CATARDRVMNTEAFF,TGTGCCACCGCTCGGGACAGGGTAATGAACACTGAAGCTTTCTTT
TRBJ1-1,few,.,TRBV7-9,CASSPSDRNTEAFF,TGTGCCAGCAGCCCATCGGACAGGAACACTGAAGCTTTCTTT
TRBJ2-1,few,.,TRBV5-1,CASSPTSFPTPEIVNEQFF,TGCGCCAGCAGCCCGACGAGCTTTCCGACGCCCGAGATTGTCAATGAGCAGTTCTTC
TRBJ1-2,.,.,TRBV5-1,CASSFEGSYGYTF,TGCGCCAGCAGCTTCGAAGGGAGTTATGGCTACACCTTC
TRBJ2-1,few,.,TRBV20-1,CSASKSLGYNEQFF,TGCAGTGCTTCGAAAAGTCTGGGTTACAATGAGCAGTTCTTC
TRBJ1-4,.,.,TRBV5-6,CASSSRPGYGEKLFF,TGTGCCAGCAGCTCCAGGCCGGGATATGGTGAAAAACTGTTTTTT
TRBJ1-4,few,.,TRBV9,CASSPQGGSEKLFF,TGTGCCAGCAGCCCTCAAGGGGGGAGTGAAAAACTGTTTTTT
TRBJ1-1,many,.,TRBV6-2/TRBV6-3,CASSDRGNTEAFF,TGTGCCAGCAGCGACAGAGGGAACACTGAAGCTTTCTTT
TRBJ2-3,.,.,TRBV7-9,CASARGPDTQYF,TGTGCCAGCGCTCGGGGGCCCGATACGCAGTATTTT
TRBJ1-3,medium-sized,.,TRBV5-1,CASSLGTSSGNTIYF,TGCGCCAGCAGCTTGGGGACCTCATCTGGAAACACCATATATTTT
TRBJ1-5,.,.,TRBV12-3/TRBV12-4,CASSPGVNPQPQHF,TGTGCCAGCAGTCCAGGGGTTAATCCTCAGCCCCAGCATTTT
TRBJ2-1,.,.,TRBV4-2,CASSQGLALMYYEQFF,TGTGCCAGCAGCCAAGGCCTAGCGTTGATGTATTATGAGCAGTTCTTC
TRBJ1-1,few,TRBD1,TRBV20-1,CSARTGRGLDTEAFF,TGCAGTGCACGAACAGGCAGGGGGTTAGACACTGAAGCTTTCTTT
TRBJ1-1,few,TRBD1,TRBV7-8,CASSLYRGDTEAFF,TGTGCCAGCAGCTTATACAGGGGGGACACTGAAGCTTTCTTT
TRBJ2-3,once,TRBD2,TRBV12-3/TRBV12-4,CASRGLAGGWTDTQYF,TGTGCCAGCAGGGGACTAGCGGGGGGATGGACAGATACGCAGTATTTT
TRBJ2-1,few,TRBD1,TRBV5-6,CASSSLGTGGYNEQFF,TGTGCCAGCAGCTCGCTGGGGACAGGGGGGTACAATGAGCAGTTCTTC
TRBJ2-3,few,TRBD2,TRBV6-5,CASSYGLAGVGRTDTQYF,TGTGCCAGCAGTTATGGGCTAGCGGGAGTGGGTAGGACAGATACGCAGTATTTT
TRBJ2-1,.,TRBD2,TRBV20-1,CSPRTSAYNEQFF,TGCAGTCCTAGGACTAGCGCGTACAATGAGCAGTTCTTC
TRBJ1-2,few,.,TRBV5-1,CASSLRLNYGYTF,TGCGCCAGCAGCTTGCGACTAAACTATGGCTACACCTTC
TRBJ1-6,few,.,TRBV7-9,CASSPLKEGNSPLHF,TGTGCCAGCAGCCCTCTTAAGGAGGGTAATTCACCCCTCCACTTT
TRBJ1-5,few,TRBD1,TRBV10-3,CAISPTGENQPQHF,TGTGCCATCAGCCCGACAGGGGAGAATCAGCCCCAGCATTTT
TRBJ2-3,.,.,TRBV20-1,CSASGHTQYF,TGCAGTGCTAGTGGTCATACGCAGTATTTT
TRBJ1-5,many,.,TRBV20-1,CSASLGPSNQPQHF,TGCAGTGCTTCCCTCGGGCCTAGCAATCAGCCCCAGCATTTT
TRBJ1-1,.,TRBD1,TRBV16,CASSFLQGGTEAFF,TGTGCCAGCAGCTTCTTACAGGGGGGCACTGAAGCTTTCTTT
TRBJ1-4,few,TRBD1,TRBV6-6,CASSYRQGAFF,TGTGCCAGCAGTTACAGGCAGGGGGCCTTTTTT
TRBJ1-1,.,.,TRBV12-3/TRBV12-4,CASSPGYSTTEAFF,TGTGCCAGCAGTCCAGGCTATTCTACAACTGAAGCTTTCTTT
TRBJ2-7,.,.,TRBV5-1,CASSLQGSSYEQYF,TGCGCCAGCAGCTTGCAGGGAAGCTCCTACGAGCAGTACTTC
TRBJ1-4,many,TRBD1,TRBV10-3,CAISYDRAEKLFF,TGTGCCATCAGCTACGACAGGGCTGAAAAACTGTTTTTT
TRBJ2-3,few,.,TRBV27,CASSPHLTDTQYF,TGTGCCAGCAGCCCCCACTTGACAGATACGCAGTATTTT
TRBJ2-7,few,TRBD2,TRBV6-6,CASSRTSGRAIYEQYF,TGTGCCAGCAGTAGGACTAGCGGGAGGGCCATATACGAGCAGTACTTC
TRBJ1-1,few,.,TRBV12-3/TRBV12-4,CASSAWENTEAFF,TGTGCCAGCAGCGCGTGGGAGAACACTGAAGCTTTCTTT
TRBJ2-3,.,.,TRBV5-1,CASSLLPHHTDTQYF,TGCGCCAGCAGCTTGTTGCCCCACCACACAGATACGCAGTATTTT
TRBJ1-1,few,TRBD1,TRBV5-1,CASSLAGTGERTEAFF,TGCGCCAGCAGCTTGGCCGGGACAGGGGAAAGGACTGAAGCTTTCTTT
TRBJ1-5,few,.,TRBV4-1,CASSSGNASNQPQHF,TGCGCCAGCAGCTCAGGGAATGCGAGCAATCAGCCCCAGCATTTT
TRBJ2-6,.,.,TRBV29-1,CSVAGRVTAGANVLTF,TGCAGCGTTGCAGGCAGGGTAACGGCTGGGGCCAACGTCCTGACTTTC
TRBJ1-1,few,.,TRBV12-3/TRBV12-4,CASSLGRQRNTEAFF,TGTGCCAGCAGTTTAGGGCGCCAAAGGAACACTGAAGCTTTCTTT
TRBJ2-1,.,TRBD2,TRBV2,CASSDGGTTPSSYNEQFF,TGTGCCAGCAGTGACGGGGGGACTACCCCGAGCTCCTACAATGAGCAGTTCTTC
TRBJ2-7,.,.,TRBV3-1,CASSQDHLDYEQYF,TGTGCCAGCAGCCAAGATCACCTAGATTACGAGCAGTACTTC
TRBJ2-1,few,.,TRBV19,CASSRRTEQFF,TGTGCCAGTAGTAGACGGACCGAGCAGTTCTTC
TRBJ1-1,many,.,TRBV6-1,CASRLGPTDTEAFF,TGTGCCAGCAGACTCGGACCGACGGACACTGAAGCTTTCTTT
TRBJ1-6,few,TRBD1,TRBV7-3,CASSLYAGTGTVGNSPLHF,TGTGCCAGCAGCCTATACGCCGGGACAGGGACGGTTGGTAATTCACCCCTCCACTTT
TRBJ1-2,.,.,TRBV10-3,CAISEEGHIYGYTF,TGTGCCATCAGTGAGGAAGGACACATCTATGGCTACACCTTC
TRBJ1-2,few,.,TRBV5-1,CASSSTGFNYGYTF,TGCGCCAGCAGCTCGACAGGTTTTAACTATGGCTACACCTTC
TRBJ2-1,.,.,TRBV7-9,CASSGQRSYNEQFF,TGTGCCAGCAGCGGACAGCGATCCTACAATGAGCAGTTCTTC
TRBJ2-7,.,.,TRBV13,CASSGGRSSSYEQYF,TGTGCCAGCAGCGGCGGTCGCTCAAGCTCCTACGAGCAGTACTTC
TRBJ1-2,many,.,TRBV10-3,CAISETGPYNYGYTF,TGTGCCATCAGTGAAACGGGACCGTACAACTATGGCTACACCTTC
TRBJ1-2,.,.,TRBV5-5,CASSLEVVSYGYTF,TGTGCCAGCAGCTTGGAGGTGGTAAGCTATGGCTACACCTTC
TRBJ1-1,.,TRBD1,TRBV5-6,CASSLITGGKDTEAFF,TGTGCCAGCAGCTTGATCACAGGGGGAAAGGACACTGAAGCTTTCTTT
TRBJ2-2,few,.,TRBV6-5,CASSYSASNTGELFF,TGTGCCAGCAGTTACTCAGCATCGAACACCGGGGAGCTGTTTTTT
TRBJ1-1,few,.,TRBV20-1,CSARRPNTEAFF,TGCAGTGCTAGAAGGCCCAACACTGAAGCTTTCTTT
TRBJ2-5,.,.,TRBV20-1,CSAPITGEWQETQYF,TGCAGTGCCCCAATAACGGGGGAATGGCAAGAGACCCAGTACTTC
TRBJ2-7,once,.,TRBV5-1,CASSLISPRDNSYEQYF,TGCGCCAGCAGCTTGATCTCCCCCCGGGACAACTCCTACGAGCAGTACTTC
TRBJ1-1,few,.,TRBV5-1,CASSLYSKNMNTEAFF,TGCGCCAGCAGCTTGTACAGCAAAAATATGAACACTGAAGCTTTCTTT
TRBJ2-3,.,.,TRBV9,CASSVDLSLADTQYF,TGTGCCAGCAGCGTAGATCTCTCGTTGGCAGATACGCAGTATTTT
TRBJ2-4,.,TRBD1,TRBV20-1,CSARDQRQGADIQYF,TGCAGTGCTAGAGATCAGCGGCAGGGGGCGGACATTCAGTACTTC
TRBJ2-7,few,TRBD2,TRBV27,CASRPPGLGYEQYF,TGTGCCAGCAGACCTCCGGGACTAGGCTACGAGCAGTACTTC